These T cell receptor beta chains were read from a single sample in a study of blood T cell repertoires in COVID-19. Produced via immunoSEQ multiplex PCR; TCRdb's table is partial and in-frame only. The sample contains 250,000 to 400,000 clones, under 90% of which appear only once. Input material: peripheral blood. The receptors were sampled from a woman aged 30 to 39 with COVID-19, enrolled during active disease. CDR3s leave out the opening cysteine and the closing phenylalanine or tryptophan. Each record gives: CDR3 length, J gene, V gene, CDR3 protein.

len: 13; j_gene: TRBJ2-1; v_gene: TRBV5-1; CDR3aa: ASSLEPDCHNEQF
len: 11; j_gene: TRBJ1-5; v_gene: TRBV5-1; CDR3aa: ASSLEGAQPQH
len: 11; j_gene: TRBJ1-1; v_gene: TRBV6-6; CDR3aa: ASSHGVSTEAF
len: 12; j_gene: TRBJ1-1; v_gene: TRBV24-1; CDR3aa: ATSGSGGRTEAF
len: 14; j_gene: TRBJ1-2; v_gene: TRBV9; CDR3aa: ASSPQGSPGPYGYT
len: 14; j_gene: TRBJ1-5; v_gene: TRBV2; CDR3aa: ASSEIIPGGIQSQH
len: 11; j_gene: TRBJ1-5; v_gene: TRBV7-2; CDR3aa: ASSFSSDQPQH
len: 14; j_gene: TRBJ1-3; v_gene: TRBV7-9; CDR3aa: ASSLALRDSGNTIY
len: 14; j_gene: TRBJ2-1; v_gene: TRBV6-1; CDR3aa: ASSDLSRSSYNEQF
len: 13; j_gene: TRBJ2-2; v_gene: TRBV9; CDR3aa: ASSVRGEYTGELF
len: 11; j_gene: TRBJ1-4; v_gene: TRBV19; CDR3aa: ASSSTANEKLF
len: 14; j_gene: TRBJ2-2; v_gene: TRBV9; CDR3aa: ASSVATGANTGELF
len: 13; j_gene: TRBJ2-7; v_gene: TRBV19; CDR3aa: ASSISLPDSYEQY
len: 11; j_gene: TRBJ1-6; v_gene: TRBV16; CDR3aa: ASSQDRVSPLH
len: 13; j_gene: TRBJ1-5; v_gene: TRBV7-2; CDR3aa: ASSLDTGFGQPQH
len: 15; j_gene: TRBJ2-7; v_gene: TRBV9; CDR3aa: ASSVDLAGGVMGEQY
len: 14; j_gene: TRBJ1-2; v_gene: TRBV6-1; CDR3aa: ASSEAGTRTNYGYT
len: 13; j_gene: TRBJ1-2; v_gene: TRBV2; CDR3aa: ASSNQGARVYGYT
len: 14; j_gene: TRBJ1-4; v_gene: TRBV3-1/TRBV3-2; CDR3aa: ASSQVRVRGSEKLF
len: 13; j_gene: TRBJ1-5; v_gene: TRBV18; CDR3aa: ASSIRTGGNQPQH
len: 15; j_gene: TRBJ1-3; v_gene: TRBV28; CDR3aa: ASSLVRADIAGNTIY
len: 13; j_gene: TRBJ2-7; v_gene: TRBV21-1; CDR3aa: ASSRTATGANEQY
len: 13; j_gene: TRBJ1-1; v_gene: TRBV14; CDR3aa: ASSPQGGGGFEAF
len: 11; j_gene: TRBJ2-7; v_gene: TRBV5-1; CDR3aa: ASTQGAAYEQY
len: 13; j_gene: TRBJ2-2; v_gene: TRBV2; CDR3aa: ASSVSSGRAGELF
len: 14; j_gene: TRBJ2-2; v_gene: TRBV29-1; CDR3aa: SVPPLGGMGTGELF
len: 14; j_gene: TRBJ2-3; v_gene: TRBV3-1/TRBV3-2; CDR3aa: ASSHRTSGRTDTQY
len: 12; j_gene: TRBJ2-7; v_gene: TRBV5-4; CDR3aa: ASSLAGLAEEQY
len: 13; j_gene: TRBJ1-2; v_gene: TRBV2; CDR3aa: ASIKRTGGEEGYT
len: 10; j_gene: TRBJ1-5; v_gene: TRBV9; CDR3aa: ASGRGNQPQH
len: 11; j_gene: TRBJ1-2; v_gene: TRBV2; CDR3aa: ASSPEIRRGYT
len: 13; j_gene: TRBJ1-1; v_gene: TRBV5-6; CDR3aa: ASSKGTGMNTEAF
len: 11; j_gene: TRBJ1-2; v_gene: TRBV2; CDR3aa: ASPPGVNYGYT
len: 12; j_gene: TRBJ2-7; v_gene: TRBV5-4; CDR3aa: ASSFAGGPYEQY
len: 10; j_gene: TRBJ2-7; v_gene: TRBV14; CDR3aa: ASSIPPSEQY
len: 16; j_gene: TRBJ2-1; v_gene: TRBV29-1; CDR3aa: SVEDPQTLAGGYNEQF
len: 13; j_gene: TRBJ1-1; v_gene: TRBV6-5; CDR3aa: ASSYSRALNTEAF
len: 13; j_gene: TRBJ1-1; v_gene: TRBV25-1; CDR3aa: ASSEGRGRNTEAF
len: 11; j_gene: TRBJ1-2; v_gene: TRBV30; CDR3aa: AWSSTGNYGYT
len: 12; j_gene: TRBJ1-6; v_gene: TRBV19; CDR3aa: ASSPDRGRSPLH
len: 11; j_gene: TRBJ2-1; v_gene: TRBV4-1; CDR3aa: ASSQAGYNEQF
len: 10; j_gene: TRBJ1-1; v_gene: TRBV19; CDR3aa: ASSGHGLVAF
len: 13; j_gene: TRBJ1-1; v_gene: TRBV12-5; CDR3aa: ASGLATGLDTEAF